This section outlines one T cell receptor beta chain sequence together with its context. The CDR3 has 15 amino acids. V lost 1 base and J lost 8; bases outside the gene matches: 8. Germline V gives CDR1 LNHNV, CDR2 YYDKDF (reference sequence). These data are taken from a study of blood T cell repertoires in COVID-19. Across the study: From the United States, Italy and Spain came samples of acute and convalescent COVID-19.

Here immunoSEQ multiplex PCR was the method, and the copy in TCRdb shows in-frame clones only, minus some. The sample lists around 32,000 clones, 65% to 90% occurring once. The origin of this receptor is a woman aged 80 or over with active or convalescent COVID-19. Material: peripheral blood. The gene calls are TRBV15 and TRBJ1-2; 9 nucleotides agree with TRBD1. The CDR3 nucleotides are TGTGCCACCAGCAGAGCCGGGACAGGGAGCGAGGGCTACACCTTC. Encoded protein: CATSRAGTGSEGYTF. The complete variable domain, with remaining parts taken from reference TRBV15 and TRBJ1-2, reads DAMVIQNPRYQVTQFGKPVTLSCSQTLNHNVMYWYQQKSSQAPKLLFHYYDKDFNNEADTPDNFQSRRPNTSFCFLDIRSPGLGDTAMYLCATSRAGTGSEGYTFGSGTRLTVV.